Below, 23 T cell receptor beta chains from the same sample are listed, as sequenced in a study of OX40 agonist ivuxolimab in advanced cancers. Libraries were prepared through the immunoSEQ multiplex PCR assay. Held by TCRdb, this immuneACCESS table contains in-frame sequences only and omits some clones. Under half of the omission traces to an unresolved V gene where checked; the cause of the rest is unknown. Counted in this sample were fewer than 25,000 clones; 73% of them appeared once. 30% to 40% of the sample comes from the top ten. The sample here was CD4+ or CD8+ T cells sorted from blood, taken in a trial of the OX40 agonist ivuxolimab. These receptors were taken from an adult with an advanced solid tumor such as melanoma, head and neck, liver or kidney cancer.

The chain joins TRBV4-1 to TRBJ2-1; 7 positions agree with TRBD2. The ends lost 1 base at V and 5 bases at J; junction bases unmatched: 11. The germline V gene encodes CDR1 MGHRA and CDR2 YSYEKL. The CDR3 covers 17 residues. CDR3 residues: CASSQALGGGYNNEQFF. The CDR3, as DNA: TGCGCCAGCAGCCAAGCCCTCGGCGGGGGTTACAACAATGAGCAGTTCTTC.

The gene calls are TRBV10-2 and TRBJ2-1; D unclear. V gave up 6 bases and J gave up 13 bases, with 13 bases separating them. Per germline, CDR1 WSHSY and CDR2 SAAADI. The CDR3 loop spans 11 amino acids. CDR3 amino acids: CASREGRSQFF. The CDR3 nucleotides read TGCGCCAGCAGGGAAGGGCGGTCCCAGTTCTTC.

The genes are TRBV6-5 and TRBJ1-1; D may be TRBD1 (5 bases). Germline assignment: CDR1 MNHEY and CDR2 SVGAGI. The CDR3 length is 15 residues. Deletions cut 2 bases from V and 5 bases from J, with 15 bases between. The CDR3 reads CASSYNGGSWTEAFF. In DNA form, the CDR3 reads TGTGCCAGCAGTTACAATGGGGGTTCGTGGACTGAAGCTTTCTTT.

This sequence joins TRBV6-5 and TRBJ1-6; D is uncertain. This CDR3 has 14 amino acids. Trimming shortened V by 6 bases and J by 6 bases, and 12 bases separated the two germline ends. Germline lookup yields CDR1 MNHEY and CDR2 SVGAGI. The CDR3 protein is CASRIKARNSPLHF. The CDR3, as DNA: TGTGCCAGCAGGATTAAAGCGCGTAATTCACCCCTCCACTTT.

V usage is TRBV6-6 and J usage is TRBJ2-3; D is unresolved. Germline V gene data show CDR1 as MNHNY and CDR2 as SVGAGI (reference sequence). V was pared by 3 bases and J by 1 base, with 5 bases between. CDR3 length: 13 residues. As DNA, the CDR3 is TGTGCCAGCAGTTATCTGGGCACAGATACGCAGTATTTT. This sequence encodes CASSYLGTDTQYF.

The chain carries TRBV4-2 and TRBJ1-6; D is undetermined. Per the germline V gene, CDR1 is LGHNA and CDR2 is YNFKEQ. V was trimmed by 0 bases and J by 0 bases, leaving 6 bases between them. The CDR3 has 16 residues. CDR3 residues: CASSQEASSYNSPLHF. The CDR3 region has the DNA TGTGCCAGCAGCCAAGAGGCGAGCTCCTATAATTCACCCCTCCACTTT.

The count of this clone is one. This chain uses TRBV9 with TRBJ2-2; 10 nucleotides align to TRBD2. Germline lookup yields CDR1 SGDLS and CDR2 YYNGEE. Trimming removed 0 bases from V and 3 bases from J; junction bases left unmatched: 11. The CDR3 is 19 amino acids. As DNA, the CDR3 is TGTGCCAGCAGCGTAGGTGGCCTAGCGGGAGTTCAGGACACCGGGGAGCTGTTTTTT. It codes for CASSVGGLAGVQDTGELFF.

The J gene is TRBJ2-7, the V gene TRBV2, with TRBD2 matching 11 bases. V lost 5 bases and J lost 1; bases outside the gene matches: 7. CDR1 is SNHLY, CDR2 FYNNEI, per germline. This CDR3 contains 16 residues. CDR3 DNA sequence: TGTGCCAGCAGTCCAACTAGCGGGAGAGAGTCCTACGAGCAGTACTTC. It yields the protein CASSPTSGRESYEQYF. The full variable domain, completed using reference TRBV2 and TRBJ2-7, is EPEVTQTPSHQVTQMGQEVILRCVPISNHLYFYWYRQILGQKVEFLVSFYNNEISEKSEIFDDQFSVERPDGSNFTLKIRSTKLEDSAMYFCASSPTSGRESYEQYFGPGTRLTVT.

This clone was seen a few times. J is TRBJ1-1 and V is TRBV5-6, with 7 bases identical to TRBD1. The trim removed 5 bases at V and 5 bases at J, leaving 12 bases unmatched. CDR1 SGHDT and CDR2 YYEEEE come from the germline V gene. The CDR3 is made up of 15 amino acids. CDR3 bases: TGTGCCAGCAGGGACCAAGGGGGCTCGGGGACTGAAGCTTTCTTT. This codes for CASRDQGGSGTEAFF.

This clone was detected a few times. The chain couples TRBV6-5 to TRBJ2-2, with 8 bases that match TRBD1. The V and J ends lost 2 bases and 8 bases, in that order; junction bases with no gene match: 4. The CDR3 is made up of 14 amino acids. Germline CDR1 MNHEY, CDR2 SVGAGI. CDR3 bases: TGTGCCAGCAGTTACGGACAGGGCGCGGGGGAGCTGTTTTTT. This codes for CASSYGQGAGELFF.

The gene calls are TRBV6-5 and TRBJ1-1, with TRBD1 identical over 7 bases. Germline V gives CDR1 MNHEY, CDR2 SVGAGI. CDR3 length: 13 amino acids. The V gene end was trimmed by 7 bases and the J gene end by 11 bases; junction bases not matched to a gene: 13. The CDR3 DNA sequence: TGTGCCAGCACTCCGGACAGGCCGCCCTGGGCTTTCTTT. This translates into CASTPDRPPWAFF.

This clone has just one count. V usage is TRBV27 and J usage is TRBJ2-5; 8 bases are a match to TRBD1. V was clipped by 4 bases and J by 5 bases; unmatched bases: 6. Germline-derived CDR1 and CDR2 are MNHEY and SMNVEV (reference sequence). The length of the CDR3 is 14 residues. CDR3: CASSYGQGGETQYF. CDR3 DNA sequence: TGTGCCAGCAGTTACGGACAGGGTGGTGAGACCCAGTACTTC.

J is TRBJ1-5 and V is TRBV2; 10 nucleotides agree with TRBD1. CDR1 is SNHLY and CDR2 is FYNNEI in the germline V gene. V was clipped by 2 bases and J by 5 bases; unmatched bases: 9. The CDR3 spans 17 residues. CDR3 region: CASSENRRTGGDQPQHF. The DNA of the CDR3 is TGTGCCAGCAGTGAAAATAGAAGGACAGGGGGGGATCAGCCCCAGCATTTT. The full variable domain, with the rest looked up from reference TRBV2 and TRBJ1-5, is EPEVTQTPSHQVTQMGQEVILRCVPISNHLYFYWYRQILGQKVEFLVSFYNNEISEKSEIFDDQFSVERPDGSNFTLKIRSTKLEDSAMYFCASSENRRTGGDQPQHFGDGTRLSIL.

The chain recombines TRBV27 with TRBJ2-2; TRBD1 aligns across 10 bases. The CDR3 runs to 15 residues. Losses at the gene ends were 5 bases for V and 7 bases for J; bases not matched to a gene: 7. Germline V gene data show CDR1 as MNHEY and CDR2 as SMNVEV (reference sequence). The CDR3 nucleotides are TGTGCCAGCAGTACCCGACAGGGGGCGGGCGGGGAGCTGTTTTTT. Protein: CASSTRQGAGGELFF.

This clone was seen just once. CDR3 sequence reads: CAWTQTQGGDTQYF. In DNA form, the CDR3 reads TGTGCCTGGACCCAAACACAGGGGGGGGATACGCAGTATTTT. V gene TRBV30 combines with J gene TRBJ2-3, with D maybe TRBD1 (8 bases). Trimming pared 4 bases from V and 6 bases from J, leaving 17 bases between. The germline CDR1 and CDR2 sequences are GTSNPN and SVGIG (reference sequence). This CDR3 contains 14 residues.

This chain connects TRBV5-6 to TRBJ2-7; D may match TRBD1 or TRBD2 (5 bases each). This CDR3 has 14 amino acids. The germline gives CDR1 SGHDT, CDR2 YYEEEE. V dropped 5 bases and J dropped 4 bases, with 16 bases sitting between them. The CDR3 loop is CASRGVGDRYEQYF. CDR3 sequence (DNA): TGTGCCAGCAGGGGGGTTGGAGACAGATACGAGCAGTACTTC.

This chain joins TRBV4-3 and TRBJ2-3, with no clear D. Germline V CDR1 and CDR2: LGHNA, YSLEER. The germline V and J ends were trimmed by 4 bases and 0 bases, with 5 bases remaining between them. The CDR3 covers 13 residues. The CDR3 region is CASSPSSTDTQYF. CDR3 DNA sequence: TGCGCCAGCAGCCCCTCGAGCACAGATACGCAGTATTTT.

V and J are TRBV27 and TRBJ2-7, with D tentatively TRBD1 (5 bases). From germline, CDR1 is MNHEY and CDR2 SMNVEV (reference sequence). The CDR3 sequence is 14 residues long. The V and J ends lost 6 bases and 0 bases respectively, with 12 bases between them. The CDR3 here is CASSPYRYSYEQYF. The CDR3 DNA reads TGTGCCAGCAGCCCATACAGGTACTCCTACGAGCAGTACTTC.

The CDR3: CASSPYGQYYGYTF. In DNA form, the CDR3 reads TGCGCCAGCAGCCCCTACGGCCAGTACTATGGCTACACCTTC. The chain couples TRBV4-1 to TRBJ1-2; D ambiguous. Germline V gene sequence: CDR1 MGHRA, CDR2 YSYEKL. The CDR3 totals 14 residues. V was clipped by 4 bases and J by 3 bases, with 12 bases between them.

This clone appeared once. The chain links TRBV29-1 to TRBJ2-5; D remains unclear. The CDR3 runs 10 residues. Germline V gene sequence: CDR1 SQVTM, CDR2 ANQGSEA. Trimming left V 7 bases short and J 3 bases short, with 6 bases between. CDR3 residues: CSATKETQYF. The CDR3 DNA reads as TGCAGCGCCACCAAAGAGACCCAGTACTTC.

About this clone: Sequence at one end of the junction differs from germline and may be a read error. This chain links TRBV6-1 with TRBJ2-7; D might be TRBD2 (6 bases). There are 16 residues in the CDR3. From germline, CDR1 is MNHNS and CDR2 SASEGT. The CDR3 coding sequence is TGTGCCAGCAGCGAAGGGTTGCGGGGAGGAGTCTACGAGCAGTACTTC. This encodes CASSEGLRGGVYEQYF.

The chain is built from TRBV29-1 and TRBJ1-1, with TRBD1 matching over 7 bases. Trimming at V came to 0 bases and at J to 6 bases, leaving 7 bases not matched to a gene. In germline, CDR1 is SQVTM, CDR2 ANQGSEA. CDR3 length: 14 residues. The CDR3 region has the DNA TGCAGCGTTGAAGATTGGGGACAGTTCCCTGAAGCTTTCTTT. Its protein is CSVEDWGQFPEAFF. The full variable domain, in which reference TRBV29-1 and TRBJ1-1 provide the parts outside the CDR3, is SAVISQKPSRDICQRGTSLTIQCQVDSQVTMMFWYRQQPGQSLTLIATANQGSEATYESGFVIDKFPISRPNLTFSTLTVSNMSPEDSSIYLCSVEDWGQFPEAFFGQGTRLTVV.

V and J are TRBV9 and TRBJ2-1, with D hard to call. Trimming shortened V by 4 bases and J by 2 bases, and 1 base separated the two germline ends. The CDR3 contains 11 residues. Looked up from germline, CDR1 is SGDLS and CDR2 is YYNGEE. This CDR3 reads CASSPYNEQFF. CDR3 DNA sequence: TGTGCCAGCAGCCCCTACAATGAGCAGTTCTTC.